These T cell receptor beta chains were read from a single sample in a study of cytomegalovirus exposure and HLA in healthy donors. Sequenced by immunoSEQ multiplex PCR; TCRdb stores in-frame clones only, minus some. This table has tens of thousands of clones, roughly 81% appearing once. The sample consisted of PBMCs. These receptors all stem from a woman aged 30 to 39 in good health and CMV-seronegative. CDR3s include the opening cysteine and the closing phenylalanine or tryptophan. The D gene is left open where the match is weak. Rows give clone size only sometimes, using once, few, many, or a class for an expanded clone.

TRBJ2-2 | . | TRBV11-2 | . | CASSHLRAGNTGELFF | TGTGCCAGCAGCCACCTCCGGGCGGGCAACACCGGGGAGCTGTTTTTT
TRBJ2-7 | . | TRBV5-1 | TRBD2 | CASSSRLASGSRYEQYF | TGCGCCAGCAGCTCCCGGTTGGCTAGCGGGAGTAGGTACGAGCAGTACTTC
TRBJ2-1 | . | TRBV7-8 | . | CASSYRRLVSYNEQFF | TGTGCCAGCAGCTACCGACGACTAGTCTCCTACAATGAGCAGTTCTTC
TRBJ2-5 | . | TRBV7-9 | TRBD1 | CASGDREQETQYF | TGTGCCAGCGGAGACAGGGAACAAGAGACCCAGTACTTC
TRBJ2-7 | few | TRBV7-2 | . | CASSLVTADEQYF | TGTGCCAGCAGCTTAGTAACAGCAGACGAGCAGTACTTC
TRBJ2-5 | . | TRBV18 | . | CASSLSAGKQETQYF | TGTGCCAGCTCCCTCTCTGCGGGAAAGCAAGAGACCCAGTACTTC
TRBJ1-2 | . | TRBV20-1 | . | CSARSVYGYTF | TGCAGTGCTAGGAGCGTCTATGGCTACACCTTC
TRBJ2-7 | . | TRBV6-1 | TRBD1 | CASSEAGTGDPYEQYF | TGTGCCAGCAGTGAGGCCGGGACAGGCGATCCCTACGAGCAGTACTTC
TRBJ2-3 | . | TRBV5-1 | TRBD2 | CASSGLSTRGGDTQYF | TGCGCCAGCAGCGGACTCTCGACCCGCGGGGGAGATACGCAGTATTTT
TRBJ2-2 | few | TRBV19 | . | CASSIDRGTGELFF | TGTGCCAGTAGTATAGATAGGGGCACCGGGGAGCTGTTTTTT
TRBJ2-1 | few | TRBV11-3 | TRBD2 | CASSQTSGTYNEQFF | TGTGCCAGCAGCCAAACTAGCGGGACCTACAATGAGCAGTTCTTC
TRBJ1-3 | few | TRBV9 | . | CASSVDIISGNTIYF | TGTGCCAGCAGCGTAGACATAATCTCTGGAAACACCATATATTTT
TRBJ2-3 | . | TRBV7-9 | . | CASTPVDTQYF | TGTGCCAGCACCCCGGTGGATACGCAGTATTTT
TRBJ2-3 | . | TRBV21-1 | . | CASTFIQLVPAPDTQYF | TGTGCCAGCACCTTTATCCAACTAGTTCCCGCCCCAGATACGCAGTATTTT
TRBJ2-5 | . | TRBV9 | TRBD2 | CASSELAAAVETQYF | TGTGCCAGCAGCGAACTAGCGGCAGCCGTGGAGACCCAGTACTTC
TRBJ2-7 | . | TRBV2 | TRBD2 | CASSFGGRAKEQYF | TGTGCCAGCAGCTTCGGGGGGAGGGCTAAAGAGCAGTACTTC
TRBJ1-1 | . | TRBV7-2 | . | CASSLPGTYTEAFF | TGTGCCAGCAGCTTACCAGGGACTTACACTGAAGCTTTCTTT
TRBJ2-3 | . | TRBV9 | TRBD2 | CASTESGTSSPDTQYF | TGTGCCAGCACTGAATCCGGGACTAGTTCACCAGATACGCAGTATTTT
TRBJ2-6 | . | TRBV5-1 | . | CASSLVGRFSGANVLTF | TGCGCCAGCAGCTTGGTGGGCAGGTTCTCTGGGGCCAACGTCCTGACTTTC
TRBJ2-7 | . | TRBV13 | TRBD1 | CASSLGRTGVPYEQYF | TGTGCCAGCAGCTTAGGCCGGACAGGGGTACCTTACGAGCAGTACTTC
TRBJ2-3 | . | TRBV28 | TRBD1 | CASSFPGQGAGTQYF | TGTGCCAGCAGTTTCCCGGGACAGGGGGCAGGGACGCAGTATTTT
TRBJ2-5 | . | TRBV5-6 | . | CASSLAGTQYF | TGTGCCAGCAGCTTGGCCGGGACCCAGTACTTC
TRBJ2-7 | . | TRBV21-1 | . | CASSKGQSYEQYF | TGTGCCAGCAGCAAGGGACAGTCCTACGAGCAGTACTTC
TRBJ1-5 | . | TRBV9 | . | CASSVAQGQPQHF | TGTGCCAGCAGCGTAGCTCAGGGACAGCCCCAGCATTTT
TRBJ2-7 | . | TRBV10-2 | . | CASRGEGQYF | TGCGCCAGCAGAGGGGAAGGGCAGTACTTC
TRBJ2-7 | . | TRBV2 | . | CASQLGGGTYEQYF | TGTGCCAGCCAGTTGGGGGGTGGAACCTACGAGCAGTACTTC
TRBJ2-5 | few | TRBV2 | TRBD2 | CASGRGLGETQYF | TGTGCCAGCGGAAGAGGACTAGGGGAGACCCAGTACTTC
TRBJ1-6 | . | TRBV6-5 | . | CASSYRTVSYNSPLHF | TGTGCCAGCAGTTACCGGACAGTCAGCTATAATTCACCCCTCCACTTT
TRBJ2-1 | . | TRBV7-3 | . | CASSFGNEQFF | TGTGCCAGCAGCTTCGGCAATGAGCAGTTCTTC
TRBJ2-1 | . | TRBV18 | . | CASSPGRENEQFF | TGTGCCAGCTCACCAGGTAGAGAGAATGAGCAGTTCTTC
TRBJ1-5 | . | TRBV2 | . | CASSGGTPDLYSNQPQHF | TGTGCCAGCAGTGGGGGGACACCCGACCTTTATAGCAATCAGCCCCAGCATTTT
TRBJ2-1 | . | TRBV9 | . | CASSVVGTPVEQFF | TGTGCCAGCAGCGTAGTTGGGACTCCAGTTGAGCAGTTCTTC
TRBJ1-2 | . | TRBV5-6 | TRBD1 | CASSLFPRTGDGYTF | TGTGCCAGCAGCCTATTCCCCCGGACAGGGGATGGCTACACCTTC
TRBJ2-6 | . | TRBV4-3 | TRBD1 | CASSQEWSGGGLLSGANVLTF | TGCGCCAGCAGCCAAGAGTGGTCAGGGGGCGGTTTGTTGTCTGGGGCCAACGTCCTGACTTTC